The 32 T cell receptor beta chains given below trace back to one sample, sequenced in a study of control samples from healthy donors and cancer patients. Repertoires were generated with immunoSEQ multiplex PCR, while TCRdb's copy carries only in-frame clones and drops some. The sample lists about 180,000 clones, about 90% occurring once. Sequences were obtained from blood. These receptors all stem from a woman aged 40 to 55 in good health.

The chain carries TRBV5-1 and TRBJ1-1, with a weak D call TRBD1 (5 bases). The CDR3 totals 13 residues. Germline loops: CDR1 SGHRS, CDR2 YFSETQ. V was trimmed by 6 bases and J by 3 bases, leaving 12 bases between them. The CDR3 coding sequence is TGCGCCAGCAACGGCCAAGGGGACACTGAAGCTTTCTTT. Translating it yields CASNGQGDTEAFF.

The chain carries TRBV12-3 or TRBV12-4 and TRBJ1-1, with TRBD1 as a possible D gene (5 bases). The CDR3 has 12 amino acids. Trimming took 8 bases from V and 5 from J, leaving 12 bases between them. The CDR3 DNA sequence: TGTGCCAGCCAGCTGGGGCCGACTGAAGCTTTCTTT. Translating it yields CASQLGPTEAFF.

This clone was counted once. V and J are TRBV18 and TRBJ2-1, with 7 bases lining up with TRBD2. Trimming at V came to 8 bases and at J to 5 bases, leaving 12 bases not matched to a gene. The CDR3 has 15 residues. Germline loops: CDR1 KGHSH, CDR2 LQKENI. The CDR3 loop reads CASTLARGGNNEQFF. DNA for the CDR3: TGTGCCAGCACCCTCGCTCGCGGGGGAAACAATGAGCAGTTCTTC.

The chain combines TRBV5-6 with TRBJ1-4, with 7 nucleotides matching TRBD1. In germline, CDR1 is SGHDT, CDR2 YYEEEE. The ends lost 2 bases at V and 5 bases at J; junction bases unmatched: 6. There are 15 residues in the CDR3. The CDR3 DNA reads as TGTGCCAGCAGCTTTTGGACAGGATCAAATGAAAAACTGTTTTTT. Amino acids: CASSFWTGSNEKLFF.

This clone was seen only once. V usage is TRBV29-1 and J usage is TRBJ1-3; TRBD1 agrees at 7 bases. The V gene's germline CDR1 is SQVTM and CDR2 ANQGSEA. J was trimmed by 1 base and V by 5 bases; bases with no gene match: 5. There are 14 residues in the CDR3. As DNA, the CDR3 is TGCAGCGTTCTTGGGACAGCTTCTGGAAACACCATATATTTT. Protein product: CSVLGTASGNTIYF. Drawing the rest from reference TRBV29-1 and TRBJ1-3, the complete variable domain is SAVISQKPSRDICQRGTSLTIQCQVDSQVTMMFWYRQQPGQSLTLIATANQGSEATYESGFVIDKFPISRPNLTFSTLTVSNMSPEDSSIYLCSVLGTASGNTIYFGEGSWLTVV.

The chain recombines TRBV9 with TRBJ1-2; 8 bases line up with TRBD1. The ends lost 0 bases at V and 5 bases at J; junction bases unmatched: 12. Germline V CDR1 and CDR2: SGDLS, YYNGEE. This CDR3 is built from 17 residues. CDR3 residues: CASSVGYGQGIGYGYTF. Written as DNA, the CDR3 is TGTGCCAGCAGCGTAGGATACGGACAGGGAATTGGTTATGGCTACACCTTC.

The V call is TRBV6-5, the J call TRBJ1-2; D is unclear. The CDR3 runs to 13 residues. Germline V CDR1 and CDR2: MNHEY, SVGAGI. The V end was cut by 4 bases, the J end by 5 bases, with 11 bases between. In nucleotides, the CDR3 is TGTGCCAGCAGTTTATCGACGGGATATGGCTACACCTTC. It translates to CASSLSTGYGYTF.

This clone is a singleton in its sample. This chain links TRBV2 with TRBJ2-3; D remains ambiguous. This CDR3 is built from 13 residues. Between the trimmed V and J ends, which lost 7 bases and 0 bases, there was a span of 8 bases. Germline-derived CDR1 and CDR2 are SNHLY and FYNNEI. As DNA, the CDR3 is TGTGCCAGCAAGATAGTTAGCACAGATACGCAGTATTTT. This translates into CASKIVSTDTQYF.

This clone is a singleton in its sample. The chain recombines TRBV19 with TRBJ2-7, with D maybe TRBD1 (5 bases). Germline CDR1 LNHDA, CDR2 SQIVND (reference sequence). CDR3 length equals 15 residues. V lost 3 bases, J lost 5 bases, and 17 bases lay in between. CDR3 protein: CASSMGIFQGDEQYF. As DNA, the CDR3 is TGTGCCAGTAGTATGGGAATTTTCCAGGGTGACGAGCAGTACTTC.

The DNA for the CDR3 is TGTGCCAGCAGTGACTCTGACCCCCGGGATGACGAGCAGTACTTC. Its protein is CASSDSDPRDDEQYF. The genes are TRBV6-4 and TRBJ2-7; D is possibly TRBD2 (5 bases). The germline CDR1 and CDR2 sequences are MRHNA and SNTAGT. Trimming cost V 0 bases and J 5 bases, with 14 bases left between them. CDR3 size: 15 residues.

The table lists this clone with a count of one. J is TRBJ2-1 and V is TRBV5-1; D is perhaps TRBD1 or TRBD2 (6 bases each). V was trimmed by 4 bases and J by 1 base, leaving 15 bases between them. CDR1 and CDR2 from the germline V gene are SGHRS and YFSETQ. The CDR3 spans 16 residues. The CDR3 loop reads CASSPQGRPSYNEQFF. The CDR3 DNA reads TGCGCCAGCAGCCCGCAGGGGAGGCCTTCCTACAATGAGCAGTTCTTC. Together with reference TRBV5-1 and TRBJ2-1, the CDR3 gives the full variable domain: KAGVTQTPRYLIKTRGQQVTLSCSPISGHRSVSWYQQTPGQGLQFLFEYFSETQRNKGNFPGRFSGRQFSNSRSEMNVSTLELGDSALYLCASSPQGRPSYNEQFFGPGTRLTVL.

This clone was observed a single time. This sequence joins TRBV5-4 and TRBJ1-2; D is undetermined. The V end was cut by 9 bases, the J end by 8 bases, with 17 bases between. The CDR3 totals 12 residues. Germline assignment: CDR1 SGHNT and CDR2 YYREEE (reference sequence). CDR3 nucleotides: TGTGCCACCCTGGATCAACATGGAGGCTACACCTTC. Translating it yields CATLDQHGGYTF.

This clone was counted a few times. The CDR3 reads CASSPPGQGAYTQYF. CDR3 coding DNA: TGCGCCAGCAGCCCTCCGGGACAGGGGGCATATACGCAGTATTTT. This chain connects TRBV4-1 to TRBJ2-3; 12 positions agree with TRBD1. This CDR3 has 15 residues. After removal of 4 bases from V and 7 bases from J, the junction contained 6 bases not matched to a gene. Germline CDR1 is MGHRA and CDR2 is YSYEKL.

The J gene is TRBJ2-5, the V gene TRBV4-1; 7 positions agree with TRBD2. Germline CDR1 is MGHRA and CDR2 is YSYEKL. CDR3 length equals 16 residues. V lost 4 bases and J lost 2; bases outside the gene matches: 10. CDR3 residues: CASSPSGERGQETQYF. CDR3 DNA: TGCGCCAGCAGCCCCTCGGGGGAGCGGGGTCAAGAGACCCAGTACTTC.

This sequence joins TRBV5-8 and TRBJ1-2, with a possible D match to TRBD1 (5 bases). Germline V lookup: CDR1 SGHTS, CDR2 YDEGEE. This CDR3 comprises 14 residues. Trimming left V 4 bases short and J 0 bases short, with 10 bases between. This CDR3 reads CASSPGPTNYGYTF. CDR3 DNA sequence: TGTGCCAGCAGCCCGGGACCGACTAACTATGGCTACACCTTC.

This rearrangement joins TRBV5-4 to TRBJ1-2, with a tentative D call TRBD1 (5 bases). In germline, CDR1 is SGHNT, CDR2 YYREEE (reference sequence). The CDR3 is made up of 14 amino acids. Trimming removed 3 bases at V and 0 bases at J, with 9 bases between. The CDR3, as DNA: TGTGCCAGCAGCTGGGACGGAGCTAACTATGGCTACACCTTC. Translated: CASSWDGANYGYTF.

The rearrangement uses TRBV6-1 and TRBJ2-1, with 8 nucleotides matching TRBD2. Looked up from germline, CDR1 is MNHNS and CDR2 is SASEGT. The junction had 7 bases not matched to a gene; V was cut back by 3 bases and J by 6 bases. The CDR3 length is 15 residues. CDR3 in DNA: TGTGCCAGCAGTGACACAGGGACTAGTACCAATGAGCAGTTCTTC. It translates to CASSDTGTSTNEQFF.

The chain combines TRBV19 with TRBJ1-4; a possible D gene is TRBD1 (6 bases). CDR1 is LNHDA, CDR2 SQIVND, per germline (reference sequence). This CDR3 comprises 14 residues. Trimming removed 5 bases at V and 6 bases at J, with 13 bases between. CDR3 sequence: CASSFRGDDEKLFF. The CDR3 DNA is TGTGCCAGTAGTTTCAGGGGTGATGATGAAAAACTGTTTTTT.

J is TRBJ1-1 and V is TRBV29-1; D gene uncertain. The CDR3 extends over 11 amino acids. The V and J ends lost 3 bases and 1 base respectively, with 3 bases between them. Germline V gene sequence: CDR1 SQVTM, CDR2 ANQGSEA. For the CDR3, the DNA is TGCAGCGTTGATCAGAACACTGAAGCTTTCTTT. Its translation is CSVDQNTEAFF. The complete variable domain, with remaining parts taken from reference TRBV29-1 and TRBJ1-1, reads SAVISQKPSRDICQRGTSLTIQCQVDSQVTMMFWYRQQPGQSLTLIATANQGSEATYESGFVIDKFPISRPNLTFSTLTVSNMSPEDSSIYLCSVDQNTEAFFGQGTRLTVV.

The rearrangement joins TRBV23-1 to TRBJ2-7, with 9 bases that match TRBD1. TRBV23-1 has ORF status, its function being uncertain. The V and J ends lost 8 bases and 0 bases, in that order; junction bases with no gene match: 5. This CDR3 has 14 amino acids. CDR3 protein: CASRGTGRSYEQYF. DNA for the CDR3: TGCGCCAGCCGTGGGACAGGGCGCTCCTACGAGCAGTACTTC.

This chain uses TRBV11-2 with TRBJ2-3; TRBD1 or TRBD2 may be the D gene (6 bases each). The V gene lost 7 bases and the J gene lost 2 bases, with 19 bases spanning the gap. This CDR3 spans 16 amino acids. CDR1 is SGHAT and CDR2 is FQNNGV in the germline V gene. CDR3 sequence reads: CASTLWGADFTDTQYF. The CDR3 bases are TGTGCCAGCACCCTTTGGGGGGCAGATTTCACAGATACGCAGTATTTT.

This sequence joins TRBV27 and TRBJ2-1; the D is unclear. Germline CDR1 and CDR2: MNHEY and SMNVEV (reference sequence). V lost 5 bases and J lost 0, with 20 bases in between. There are 18 residues in the CDR3. CDR3 sequence (DNA): TGTGCCAGCAGTGGGGTCCTAGAGCCGTCAAGCTCCTACAATGAGCAGTTCTTC. It is translated as CASSGVLEPSSSYNEQFF.

The V gene is TRBV5-5, the J gene TRBJ2-7; D not certain. The CDR3 totals 13 residues. Looked up from germline, CDR1 is SGHKS and CDR2 is YYEKEE (reference sequence). The ends were cut back, 2 bases at V and 5 bases at J, with 11 bases in the middle. The DNA of the CDR3 is TGTGCCAGCAGCTTACGACCGCACAACGAGCAGTACTTC. Residues: CASSLRPHNEQYF.

The chain combines TRBV13 with TRBJ2-1; TRBD2 aligns across 11 bases. The V and J ends lost 3 bases and 9 bases, in that order; junction bases with no gene match: 1. The length of the CDR3 is 13 residues. The germline CDR1 and CDR2 sequences are PRHDT and FYEKMQ (reference sequence). In DNA, the CDR3 is TGTGCCAGCAGCTTCGGGACTAGCGGTGAGCAGTTCTTC. Protein product: CASSFGTSGEQFF.

For the CDR3, the DNA is TGTGCCAGCAACGGACTAGCGGGGGAAAATGAGCAGTTCTTC. Residues: CASNGLAGENEQFF. The chain joins TRBV9 to TRBJ2-1; 13 bases are a match to TRBD2. The CDR3 sequence is 14 residues long. J lost 7 bases, V lost 6 bases, and 4 bases had no gene match. The germline V gene encodes CDR1 SGDLS and CDR2 YYNGEE.

The table lists this clone with a count of one. The chain carries TRBV9 and TRBJ1-6; D is unclear. This CDR3 region has 14 residues. The ends were cut back, 4 bases at V and 4 bases at J, with 9 bases in the middle. Germline V gene data show CDR1 as SGDLS and CDR2 as YYNGEE. The CDR3: CASSRGFYNSPLHF. For the CDR3, the DNA is TGTGCCAGCAGCAGAGGGTTTTATAATTCACCCCTCCACTTT.

The chain's CDR3 is CASSLVTPMNTEAFF. The CDR3 nucleotides read TGTGCCAGCAGCTTGGTTACCCCCATGAACACTGAAGCTTTCTTT. This chain links TRBV5-4 with TRBJ1-1; no clear D. CDR1 and CDR2 (germline): SGHNT, YYREEE (reference sequence). This CDR3 has 15 residues. Trimming pared 0 bases from V and 0 bases from J, leaving 9 bases between.

The table lists this clone with a few counts. The junction departs from germline at one end; a sequencing error may be responsible. This rearrangement joins TRBV11-2 to TRBJ1-1; D is ambiguous. CDR3 length equals 14 residues. Germline V gives CDR1 SGHAT, CDR2 FQNNGV. CDR3: CASNLGSRGTEAFF. The CDR3 DNA reads TGTGCCAGCAACTTAGGTTCCCGGGGCACTGAAGCTTTCTTT.

CDR3 sequence (DNA): TGCGCCAGCAGCCAAGTACTTCAGGGGGAGTGCACCTTC. This encodes CASSQVLQGECTF. The chain has TRBV4-1 and TRBJ1-2; 7 bases are shared with TRBD1. CDR1 and CDR2 (germline): MGHRA, YSYEKL. This CDR3 contains 13 residues. V shed 1 base and J 13 bases; nucleotides not matched to a gene: 9.

The chain has TRBV6-5 and TRBJ1-2, with TRBD1 as a possible D gene (5 bases). The V gene lost 0 bases and the J gene lost 4 bases, with 6 bases spanning the gap. Looked up from germline, CDR1 is MNHEY and CDR2 is SVGAGI. This CDR3 is 13 amino acids long. The CDR3 loop reads CASSYSGTYGYTF. As DNA, the CDR3 is TGTGCCAGCAGTTACTCCGGGACCTATGGCTACACCTTC.

V usage is TRBV5-5 and J usage is TRBJ1-1; a possible D gene is TRBD1 (5 bases). This CDR3 comprises 13 residues. Trimming shortened V by 4 bases and J by 5 bases, and 12 bases separated the two germline ends. In germline, CDR1 is SGHKS, CDR2 YYEKEE (reference sequence). The CDR3 spells CASSARVLTEAFF. The CDR3, as DNA: TGTGCCAGCAGCGCCAGGGTGCTAACTGAAGCTTTCTTT.

This chain links TRBV21-1 with TRBJ2-1; TRBD1 is the table's D call, not checked against the DNA. TRBV21-1 is given as a pseudogene. The CDR3 spans 16 residues. CDR3 DNA sequence: TGTGCCAGCAGCCCGTCCACAGGGGACGGCGACAATGAGCAGTTCTTC. Its protein is CASSPSTGDGDNEQFF.